This entry features one T cell receptor beta chain sequence. This table comes from immunoSEQ multiplex PCR, and its TCRdb copy is limited to in-frame clones, with some not included. Found here are about 60,000 clones, over 95% of them singletons; the top ten hold roughly 2.3%. V was clipped by 3 bases and J by 1 base, with 13 bases between them. This CDR3 is 15 amino acids long. Germline CDR1 and CDR2: SGDLS and YYNGEE. The data derive from a study of T cell changes during pregnancy in multiple sclerosis. Sample: CD8+ T cells from peripheral blood mononuclear cells, taken after pregnancy. The TCR comes from a female donor with multiple sclerosis, enrolled in a pregnancy study. V gene TRBV9 combines with J gene TRBJ1-1, with D perhaps TRBD1 (6 bases). CDR3 region: CASSGGGGGNTEAFF. The CDR3 nucleotides read TGTGCCAGCAGCGGAGGGGGGGGTGGGAACACTGAAGCTTTCTTT.